This entry lists 29 T cell receptor beta chains sequenced from one sample in a study of control samples from healthy donors and cancer patients (dated by TCRdb to 2018 to 2020). Libraries were constructed by the immunoSEQ multiplex PCR assay. TCRdb stores this immuneACCESS table with in-frame sequences only. Part of the clones is absent; in the studies checked, under half of the shortfall reflects unresolved V genes, and no reason is known for the rest. The sample yields about 190,000 clones; roughly nine tenths were counted once. The leading ten clones occupy less than 2% of the sample. The sample was blood. Receptor source: a man aged 30-40 years in good health.

V and J are TRBV2 and TRBJ1-6; perhaps TRBD1 as D (6 bases). The CDR3 is 16 residues long. Germline CDR1 reads SNHLY; CDR2 reads FYNNEI. The V end lost 6 bases, the J end lost 0 bases, and 12 bases lay between the germline ends. The CDR3 nucleotides are TGTGCCAGCAGGACAGGTCCGAGCTCCTATAATTCACCCCTCCACTTT. Protein sequence: CASRTGPSSYNSPLHF.

The chain couples TRBV7-9 to TRBJ2-3, with D perhaps assigned TRBD1 or TRBD2 (6 bases each). CDR1 is SEHNR and CDR2 is FQNEAQ in the germline V gene (reference sequence). Trimming cost V 5 bases and J 0 bases, with 12 bases left between them. CDR3 size: 15 residues. This CDR3 is CASSPEGGSTDTQYF. CDR3 bases: TGTGCCAGCAGCCCTGAGGGGGGTAGCACAGATACGCAGTATTTT.

This clone was recorded only once. The V gene is TRBV19, the J gene TRBJ2-7, with TRBD1 identical over 9 bases. The V and J ends lost 5 bases and 0 bases, in that order; junction bases with no gene match: 11. The CDR3 loop spans 17 amino acids. Germline loops: CDR1 LNHDA, CDR2 SQIVND (reference sequence). The CDR3 DNA reads TGTGCCAGTAGTCCTCGCCAGGACAGGGGTAGCTCCTACGAGCAGTACTTC. Protein sequence: CASSPRQDRGSSYEQYF.

The chain combines TRBV11-3 with TRBJ1-1; D may be TRBD1 (5 bases). The CDR3 has 13 residues. Trimming cost V 3 bases and J 4 bases, with 9 bases left between them. Germline assignment: CDR1 SGHNT and CDR2 YENEEA. CDR3 DNA sequence: TGTGCCAGCAGCTTGGGACCGGGCACTGAAGCTTTCTTT. Residues: CASSLGPGTEAFF. The whole variable domain, remainder taken from reference TRBV11-3 and TRBJ1-1, is EAGVVQSPRYKIIEKKQPVAFWCNPISGHNTLYWYLQNLGQGPELLIRYENEEAVDDSQLPKDRFSAERLKGVDSTLKIQPAELGDSAVYLCASSLGPGTEAFFGQGTRLTVV.

The chain has TRBV5-1 and TRBJ2-3; 7 bases agree with TRBD2. The length of the CDR3 is 15 residues. V trimming: 2 bases; J trimming: 3 bases; junction bases outside the gene matches: 6. From germline, CDR1 is SGHRS and CDR2 YFSETQ. CDR3 DNA: TGCGCCAGCAGCTTATCGCGGGGAGGGACAGATACGCAGTATTTT. Its translation: CASSLSRGGTDTQYF.

The chain carries TRBV6-1 and TRBJ1-2; tentatively, D is TRBD1 (5 bases). The V and J ends lost 2 bases and 6 bases respectively, with 25 bases between them. Germline-derived CDR1 and CDR2 are MNHNS and SASEGT. CDR3 size: 18 residues. The CDR3 sequence: CASSEYYSGPPLRNGYTF. CDR3 bases: TGTGCCAGCAGTGAATACTACTCGGGACCTCCGTTAAGGAATGGCTACACCTTC.

The chain joins TRBV5-5 to TRBJ2-7, with a possible D match to TRBD1 (6 bases). Germline CDR1 and CDR2: SGHKS and YYEKEE (reference sequence). Trimming stripped 4 bases from V and 6 bases from J, with 20 bases between. There are 15 residues in the CDR3. The CDR3 DNA sequence: TGTGCCAGCAGCCCTAGACCGGGACATGCGTTCGAGCAGTACTTC. This sequence encodes CASSPRPGHAFEQYF.

This clone was recorded only once. The chain has TRBV19 and TRBJ2-1; 7 bases match TRBD1. The CDR3 extends over 15 amino acids. V shed 4 bases, J shed 3 bases, and the junction held 6 bases outside the gene matches. Germline values: CDR1 LNHDA, CDR2 SQIVND (reference sequence). In DNA form, the CDR3 reads TGTGCCAGTAGTACGACGACAGGGCTCTACAATGAGCAGTTCTTC. Translating it yields CASSTTTGLYNEQFF.

The chain uses TRBV4-1 and TRBJ1-2; D perhaps matches TRBD1 (6 bases). The CDR3 extends over 14 amino acids. The V end lost 5 bases, the J end lost 1 base, and 11 bases lay between the germline ends. Germline V gene data show CDR1 as MGHRA and CDR2 as YSYEKL. The CDR3 coding sequence is TGCGCCAGCAGCGGGGGGGCGGGTAACTATGGCTACACCTTC. Amino acids: CASSGGAGNYGYTF.

CDR3 in DNA: TGTGCCAGTAACCGGGGCGCGCCCGGTGAGCAGTTCTTC. Its translation is CASNRGAPGEQFF. The V and J genes are TRBV19 and TRBJ2-1; either TRBD1 or TRBD2 may fit D (5 bases each). The CDR3 has 13 amino acids. Germline loops: CDR1 LNHDA, CDR2 SQIVND (reference sequence). The V and J ends lost 7 bases and 9 bases respectively, with 16 bases between them.

The chain links TRBV6-1 to TRBJ1-2; no firm D call. Germline CDR1 is MNHNS and CDR2 is SASEGT. V was cut by 3 bases and J by 4 bases, with 21 bases left in between. The CDR3 runs to 17 residues. Written as DNA, the CDR3 is TGTGCCAGCAGTGAGGGCACTGCCTCCCTTTATTTCTATGGCTACACCTTC. Protein sequence: CASSEGTASLYFYGYTF.

The chain combines TRBV5-1 with TRBJ2-2, with 8 nucleotides matching TRBD2. Germline-derived CDR1 and CDR2 are SGHRS and YFSETQ. CDR3 length equals 15 residues. The ends lost 5 bases at V and 5 bases at J; junction bases unmatched: 8. CDR3 residues: CASSTGAGETGELFF. The CDR3 DNA reads TGCGCCAGCAGTACAGGAGCGGGGGAGACCGGGGAGCTGTTTTTT. Filled out from reference TRBV5-1 and TRBJ2-2, the complete variable domain reads KAGVTQTPRYLIKTRGQQVTLSCSPISGHRSVSWYQQTPGQGLQFLFEYFSETQRNKGNFPGRFSGRQFSNSRSEMNVSTLELGDSALYLCASSTGAGETGELFFGEGSRLTVL.

The chain combines TRBV6-2 or TRBV6-3 with TRBJ2-7; D unclear. This CDR3 has 11 amino acids. CDR1 and CDR2 from the germline V gene are MNHEY and SVGEGT. V lost 4 bases to trimming and J lost 3 bases, with 4 bases between them. CDR3 nucleotide sequence: TGTGCCAGCAGTTCTTACTACGAGCAGTACTTC. Translating it yields CASSSYYEQYF.

The CDR3 DNA is TGTGCCAGCAGCTTAGGGATAACCGGGACAGGCCAAGAGACCCAGTACTTC. This encodes CASSLGITGTGQETQYF. The genes are TRBV7-9 and TRBJ2-5; 8 bases align to TRBD1. Looked up from germline, CDR1 is SEHNR and CDR2 is FQNEAQ (reference sequence). Trimming took 1 base from V and 1 from J; bases not matched to a gene: 8. This CDR3 contains 17 residues.

The genes are TRBV6-5 and TRBJ1-2; unclear D gene. Looked up from germline, CDR1 is MNHEY and CDR2 is SVGAGI. V gave up 7 bases and J gave up 7 bases, with 10 bases separating them. CDR3 length equals 11 residues. DNA for the CDR3: TGTGCCAGCACCCCCGGGGTTGGCTACACCTTC. As protein: CASTPGVGYTF.

The chain carries TRBV7-2 and TRBJ2-3; TRBD2 agrees at 7 bases. The ends lost 0 bases at V and 5 bases at J; junction bases unmatched: 17. Germline loops: CDR1 SGHTA, CDR2 FQGNSA. CDR3 length: 19 amino acids. The CDR3 sequence: CASSLAHRGRRGNGDTQYF. In DNA form, the CDR3 reads TGTGCCAGCAGCTTAGCGCATAGAGGGAGGCGGGGGAATGGAGATACGCAGTATTTT. The variable domain in full, with the rest retrieved from reference TRBV7-2 and TRBJ2-3, is GAGVSQSPSNKVTEKGKDVELRCDPISGHTALYWYRQSLGQGLEFLIYFQGNSAPDKSGLPSDRFSAERTGGSVSTLTIQRTQQEDSAVYLCASSLAHRGRRGNGDTQYFGPGTRLTVL.

The chain couples TRBV11-1 to TRBJ2-7; D may be TRBD1 or TRBD2 (5 bases each). The CDR3 is 13 amino acids. From germline, CDR1 is SGHAT and CDR2 FQDESV (reference sequence). Trimming took 4 bases from V and 2 from J, leaving 9 bases between them. For the CDR3, the DNA is TGTGCCAGCAGCTCGGGACCGACCTACGAGCAGTACTTC. Amino acid sequence: CASSSGPTYEQYF.

The chain employs TRBV19 and TRBJ1-5; D unclear. Trimming left V 7 bases short and J 6 bases short, with 16 bases between. Germline V gene sequence: CDR1 LNHDA, CDR2 SQIVND (reference sequence). This CDR3 has 14 amino acids. The CDR3 DNA reads TGTGCCAGTACCACAGACTACGTGAGTCAGCCCCAGCATTTT. Amino acid sequence: CASTTDYVSQPQHF.

This clone was seen only once. The V call is TRBV27, the J call TRBJ2-7; 8 nucleotides line up with TRBD2. V lost 6 bases and J lost 2; bases outside the gene matches: 9. Germline CDR1 is MNHEY and CDR2 is SMNVEV (reference sequence). The CDR3 loop spans 15 amino acids. The CDR3 spells CASRVSSGEPYEQYF. CDR3 in DNA: TGTGCCAGCAGGGTCAGTAGCGGGGAACCCTACGAGCAGTACTTC.

This chain joins TRBV20-1 and TRBJ1-2; 9 positions match TRBD1. The length of the CDR3 is 14 residues. Germline lookup yields CDR1 DFQATT and CDR2 SNEGSKA (reference sequence). J gave up 8 bases and V 3 bases, and 10 bases lay outside the gene matches. The CDR3: CSASNRGRFSGYTF. CDR3 in DNA: TGCAGTGCTAGTAACAGGGGGCGGTTTAGCGGCTACACCTTC.

This clone was detected only a few times. CDR3 residues: CASSYSMNGDSYEQYF. CDR3 DNA sequence: TGTGCCAGCAGTTACTCGATGAACGGGGACTCCTACGAGCAGTACTTC. J is TRBJ2-7 and V is TRBV6-5, with a tentative D call TRBD2 (5 bases). Germline values: CDR1 MNHEY, CDR2 SVGAGI. The V end was cut by 0 bases, the J end by 0 bases, with 12 bases between. The length of the CDR3 is 16 residues.

Here the CDR3 reads CASSLLQLSSTDTQYF. The CDR3 nucleotides are TGTGCCAGCAGCCTCCTGCAACTTTCTAGCACAGATACGCAGTATTTT. J is TRBJ2-3 and V is TRBV3-1 (or the pseudogene TRBV3-2); no clear D. V lost 4 bases, J lost 0 bases, and 14 bases lay in between. CDR3 size: 16 residues. From germline, CDR1 is LGHDT and CDR2 YNNKEL (reference sequence).

This clone was counted a few times. The chain employs TRBV4-1 and TRBJ2-3; a possible D gene is TRBD1 (5 bases). The CDR3 length is 13 residues. Germline V gives CDR1 MGHRA, CDR2 YSYEKL. Trimming took 2 bases from V and 3 from J, leaving 6 bases between them. The CDR3 bases are TGCGCCAGCAGCCAACACAGGACAGATACGCAGTATTTT. It codes for CASSQHRTDTQYF.

This chain connects TRBV19 to TRBJ2-1; 11 bases are a match to TRBD2. Germline CDR1 LNHDA, CDR2 SQIVND (reference sequence). CDR3 size: 17 residues. J was trimmed by 4 bases and V by 1 base; bases with no gene match: 6. In nucleotides, the CDR3 is TGTGCCAGTAGTATAGTTTCTAGCGGGGGGCCTTACAATGAGCAGTTCTTC. It encodes CASSIVSSGGPYNEQFF.

This sequence joins TRBV2 and TRBJ2-3, with D possibly matching TRBD2 (6 bases). Germline V gene data show CDR1 as SNHLY and CDR2 as FYNNEI. The CDR3 consists of 15 residues. The V end lost 2 bases, the J end lost 5 bases, and 14 bases lay between the germline ends. CDR3 DNA sequence: TGTGCCAGCAGTGAAATCGGGACTCTAAGAGATACGCAGTATTTT. Translation: CASSEIGTLRDTQYF.

The chain carries TRBV4-1 and TRBJ1-6; D is uncertain. The CDR3 has 17 amino acids. Between the trimmed V and J ends, which lost 0 bases and 2 bases, there was a span of 11 bases. Germline V gene data show CDR1 as MGHRA and CDR2 as YSYEKL. CDR3 loop: CASSQEPEPPYNSPLHF. The CDR3 DNA is TGCGCCAGCAGCCAAGAACCAGAACCACCCTATAATTCACCCCTCCACTTT.

The rearrangement joins TRBV6-6 to TRBJ1-6; no clear D. CDR3 size: 13 residues. Germline-derived CDR1 and CDR2 are MNHNY and SVGAGI (reference sequence). V was trimmed by 8 bases and J by 0 bases, leaving 5 bases between them. The CDR3 nucleotides are TGTGCCAGCGGTGGCTCCTATAATTCACCCCTCCACTTT. Translating it yields CASGGSYNSPLHF.

V is TRBV7-8 and J is TRBJ1-5, with D uncertain. Trimming pared 5 bases from V and 3 bases from J, leaving 20 bases between. The CDR3 sequence is 17 residues long. In germline, CDR1 is SGHVS, CDR2 FQNEAQ. Here the CDR3 reads CASSPIPLGGINQPQHF. Written as DNA, the CDR3 is TGTGCCAGCAGCCCAATCCCCCTAGGCGGAATCAATCAGCCCCAGCATTTT.

This chain uses TRBV27 with TRBJ1-1, with unresolved D. The V gene lost 8 bases and the J gene lost 1 base, with 2 bases spanning the gap. Germline V lookup: CDR1 MNHEY, CDR2 SMNVEV (reference sequence). The CDR3 is made up of 10 amino acids. In DNA form, the CDR3 reads TGTGCCAGCGGGAACACTGAAGCTTTCTTT. Translation: CASGNTEAFF.